This TCR beta chain was identified during a study of vaccination effects on CD4 cells after COVID-19. The CDR3 length is 15 residues. Germline CDR1 MNHEY, CDR2 SMNVEV (reference sequence). The germline V and J ends were trimmed by 5 bases and 8 bases, with 16 bases remaining between them. This table comes from immunoSEQ multiplex PCR, and its TCRdb copy is limited to in-frame clones, with some not included. This sample has roughly 27,000 clones, with 77% found just once. After expansion with viral peptide pools in the ViraFEST assay, antigen-specific CD4+ T cells were sequenced. The culture ran for around nine days, and then CD4+ T cells were isolated. This person caught SARS-CoV-2 sometime from March to December 2020, and PCR testing confirmed the infection. Remarks on this clone: The antigen is not known.

The gene calls are TRBV27 and TRBJ1-6; D is possibly TRBD1 (5 bases). The source of this sequence is a human donor who had a prior SARS-CoV-2 infection. The sample here was CD4+ T cells from PBMCs cultured with HCoV-NL63 spike peptides, taken before COVID-19 vaccination. This CDR3 reads CASSARDGGYSPLHF. The DNA for the CDR3 is TGTGCCAGCAGTGCCCGGGACGGAGGATATTCACCCCTCCACTTT.